Listed below are T cell receptor beta chains from one sample, sequenced in a study of PD-L1 blockade in urothelial cancer. The protocol was immunoSEQ multiplex PCR, while the TCRdb copy is restricted to in-frame clones and leaves out a portion. The sample includes fewer than 65,000 clones, around 84% seen only once; the top ten take around 3.2%. Sample: PBMCs, taken around atezolizumab (anti-PD-L1) treatment. The origin of the receptors is a man between 65 and 79 years old with urothelial cancer. The CDR3 runs from the conserved cysteine through the conserved F or W. A D gene is named only where the DNA matches it firmly. Where a row states a size, it is once, few, many or the class of an expanded clone; other rows omit it.

J: TRBJ2-3; V: TRBV11-2; size: .; D: .; CDR3: CASSLVASTTDTQYF; DNA: TGTGCCAGCAGCTTAGTAGCCAGTACCACAGATACGCAGTATTTT
J: TRBJ2-5; V: TRBV5-1; size: .; D: TRBD2; CDR3: CASSRGTSPETQYF; DNA: TGCGCCAGCAGCCGGGGGACTAGTCCGGAGACCCAGTACTTC
J: TRBJ2-1; V: TRBV29-1; size: .; D: .; CDR3: CSVMSSVEQFF; DNA: TGCAGCGTTATGAGCTCGGTTGAGCAGTTCTTC
J: TRBJ1-3; V: TRBV4-1; size: .; D: TRBD1; CDR3: CASSQGRWDRGTSSGNTIYF; DNA: TGCGCCAGCAGCCAAGGCCGGTGGGACAGGGGAACCAGCTCTGGAAACACCATATATTTT
J: TRBJ2-7; V: TRBV7-9; size: .; D: .; CDR3: CASSQQGREQYF; DNA: TGTGCCAGCAGCCAACAGGGCCGCGAGCAGTACTTC
J: TRBJ2-7; V: TRBV2; size: once; D: .; CDR3: CASIVKGMGEQYF; DNA: TGTGCCAGCATAGTCAAGGGGATGGGCGAGCAGTACTTC
J: TRBJ1-5; V: TRBV19; size: .; D: .; CDR3: CASIDRDSNQPQHF; DNA: TGTGCCAGTATCGACAGAGATAGCAATCAGCCCCAGCATTTT
J: TRBJ2-7; V: TRBV15; size: once; D: .; CDR3: CATSRVSSEQYF; DNA: TGTGCCACCAGCAGAGTTAGTAGCGAGCAGTACTTC
J: TRBJ2-1; V: TRBV11-2; size: once; D: TRBD2; CDR3: CASSLGATSGGDNEQFF; DNA: TGTGCCAGCAGCTTAGGGGCCACTAGCGGGGGGGACAATGAGCAGTTCTTC
J: TRBJ1-2; V: TRBV6-1; size: few; D: .; CDR3: CASSEIPAREGMFTF; DNA: TGTGCCAGCAGTGAAATTCCGGCCCGGGAGGGGATGTTTACCTTC
J: TRBJ2-7; V: TRBV11-3; size: .; D: .; CDR3: CASSSGDGYEQYF; DNA: TGTGCCAGCAGCTCGGGGGACGGGTACGAGCAGTACTTC
J: TRBJ2-2; V: TRBV19; size: once; D: TRBD2; CDR3: CASSIRAGGNTGELFF; DNA: TGTGCCAGTAGTATCAGAGCGGGAGGAAATACCGGGGAGCTGTTTTTT
J: TRBJ2-2; V: TRBV7-2; size: .; D: TRBD2; CDR3: CASSTPLAGVNGELFF; DNA: TGTGCCAGCAGCACCCCACTAGCGGGAGTGAATGGGGAGCTGTTTTTT
J: TRBJ2-4; V: TRBV5-6; size: .; D: TRBD2; CDR3: CASRPSGRGLAKNIQYF; DNA: TGTGCCAGCAGGCCTAGCGGGAGGGGATTAGCCAAAAACATTCAGTACTTC
J: TRBJ2-7; V: TRBV5-4; size: .; D: TRBD1; CDR3: CASGVKGAQYF; DNA: TGTGCCAGCGGAGTTAAGGGGGCACAGTACTTC
J: TRBJ2-7; V: TRBV28; size: .; D: TRBD2; CDR3: CASSLWASGSGEQYF; DNA: TGTGCCAGCAGTTTATGGGCTAGCGGGAGCGGCGAGCAGTACTTC
J: TRBJ1-5; V: TRBV5-6; size: .; D: .; CDR3: CASSLFRGNQPQHF; DNA: TGTGCCAGCAGCTTGTTTCGGGGAAATCAGCCCCAGCATTTT
J: TRBJ1-2; V: TRBV28; size: once; D: TRBD1; CDR3: CASSLGQGRSGGYTF; DNA: TGTGCCAGCAGTCTGGGACAGGGAAGGTCGGGTGGCTACACCTTC
J: TRBJ1-5; V: TRBV28; size: few; D: TRBD1; CDR3: CASRTGGQPQHF; DNA: TGTGCCAGCAGGACAGGGGGTCAGCCCCAGCATTTT
J: TRBJ1-1; V: TRBV2; size: .; D: TRBD1; CDR3: CASSEVTGGTEAFF; DNA: TGTGCCAGCAGTGAAGTGACAGGGGGCACTGAAGCTTTCTTT
J: TRBJ1-5; V: TRBV9; size: .; D: .; CDR3: CASSVGRGDQPQHF; DNA: TGTGCCAGCAGCGTAGGGCGGGGGGATCAGCCCCAGCATTTT
J: TRBJ1-1; V: TRBV27; size: .; D: .; CDR3: CASSLKGRGRSSVAEAFF; DNA: TGTGCCAGCAGTTTAAAAGGCAGGGGTCGGAGTTCGGTGGCTGAAGCTTTCTTT